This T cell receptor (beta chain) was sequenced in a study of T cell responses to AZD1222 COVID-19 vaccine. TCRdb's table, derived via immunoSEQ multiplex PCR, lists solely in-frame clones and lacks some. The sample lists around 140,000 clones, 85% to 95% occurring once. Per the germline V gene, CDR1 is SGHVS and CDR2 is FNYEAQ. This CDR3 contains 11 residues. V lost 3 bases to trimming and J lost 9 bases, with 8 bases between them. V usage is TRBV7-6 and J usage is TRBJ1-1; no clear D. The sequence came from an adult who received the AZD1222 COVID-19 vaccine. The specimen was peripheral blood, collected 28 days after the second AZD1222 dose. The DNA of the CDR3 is TGTGCCAGCAGCTTCTCCAAACAAGCTTTCTTT. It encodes CASSFSKQAFF.